This entry lists 15 T cell receptor beta chains sequenced from one sample in a study of PD-L1 blockade in urothelial cancer (dated by TCRdb to 2016 to 2017). The library came from the immunoSEQ multiplex PCR assay. Here the immuneACCESS table is served through TCRdb, limited to in-frame sequences with V and J called. Missing clones are a known gap in these copies; in checked studies unresolved V genes cover under half, and the rest lacks a known reason. The sample table lists 80,000 to 100,000 clones, about 80% of them with a count of one. More than 8% of the sample belongs to the ten largest clones. The input for sequencing was PBMCs, taken around atezolizumab (anti-PD-L1) treatment. The receptors originated from a man between 65 and 85 years old with urothelial cancer.

This chain joins TRBV7-2 and TRBJ2-3; D ambiguous. Germline CDR1 and CDR2: SGHTA and FQGNSA. This CDR3 comprises 16 residues. Trimming shortened V by 1 base and J by 1 base, and 12 bases separated the two germline ends. The CDR3 DNA reads TGTGCCAGCAGCTTAGAATCTACCTCTCGCACAGATACGCAGTATTTT. Translation: CASSLESTSRTDTQYF.

The J gene is TRBJ1-3, the V gene TRBV5-5, with D possibly matching TRBD1 (6 bases). CDR1 and CDR2 from the germline V gene are SGHKS and YYEKEE (reference sequence). Between the trimmed V and J ends, which lost 0 bases and 1 base, there was a span of 8 bases. This CDR3 contains 15 residues. The CDR3 here is CASSLAGTSGNTIYF. Here the CDR3 DNA reads TGTGCCAGCAGCTTGGCCGGGACATCTGGAAACACCATATATTTT.

The chain carries TRBV28 and TRBJ1-1, with TRBD1 matching 12 bases. The CDR3 spans 16 residues. Trimming at V came to 4 bases and at J to 4 bases, leaving 7 bases not matched to a gene. Germline V lookup: CDR1 MDHEN, CDR2 SYDVKM. CDR3 DNA sequence: TGTGCCAGCAGTTCTCCGGGACAGGGGGCGGGCACTGAAGCTTTCTTT. It is translated as CASSSPGQGAGTEAFF. The full variable domain, rest sourced from reference TRBV28 and TRBJ1-1, is DVKVTQSSRYLVKRTGEKVFLECVQDMDHENMFWYRQDPGLGLRLIYFSYDVKMKEKGDIPEGYSVSREKKERFSLILESASTNQTSMYLCASSSPGQGAGTEAFFGQGTRLTVV.

Only one count was recorded for this clone. CDR3 loop: CASSVSSESSYEQYF. The CDR3 DNA reads TGTGCCAGCAGCGTGTCTAGCGAGAGCTCCTACGAGCAGTACTTC. The chain joins TRBV7-3 to TRBJ2-7; weak D call: TRBD2 (6 bases). V gave up 5 bases and J gave up 0 bases, with 14 bases separating them. Germline loops: CDR1 SGHTA, CDR2 FQGTGA. The CDR3 is 15 amino acids.

This chain connects TRBV11-2 to TRBJ1-5; D gene unclear. Germline V gives CDR1 SGHAT, CDR2 FQNNGV. The V end was cut by 5 bases, the J end by 0 bases, with 11 bases between. The CDR3 runs 15 residues. CDR3 loop: CASSPDNHSNQPQHF. The CDR3 nucleotides are TGTGCCAGCAGCCCCGACAACCATAGCAATCAGCCCCAGCATTTT.

The chain recombines TRBV29-1 with TRBJ1-4; D possibly corresponds to TRBD1 (6 bases). Germline V CDR1 and CDR2: SQVTM, ANQGSEA. Trimming took 7 bases from V and 7 from J, leaving 16 bases between them. The CDR3 consists of 13 residues. Here the CDR3 DNA reads TGCAGCGCCGGTCGGGGGGCGCCTGAAAAACTGTTTTTT. Protein: CSAGRGAPEKLFF.

The chain combines TRBV7-2 with TRBJ2-1; 13 bases align to TRBD2. The CDR3 runs 15 residues. CDR1 is SGHTA and CDR2 is FQGNSA in the germline V gene. Losses at the gene ends were 5 bases for V and 11 bases for J; bases not matched to a gene: 9. The CDR3 region has the DNA TGTGCCAGCAGCCCCGGACTAGCGGGGGACAGTAAGCAGTTCTTC. Amino acids: CASSPGLAGDSKQFF.

V gene TRBV18 combines with J gene TRBJ1-2; D might be TRBD1 (5 bases). Trimming stripped 6 bases from V and 6 bases from J, with 11 bases between. Germline V gene data show CDR1 as KGHSH and CDR2 as LQKENI. The CDR3 contains 12 residues. CDR3 protein: CASSSRGDGYTF. The DNA for the CDR3 is TGTGCCAGCTCCTCCCGGGGGGATGGCTACACCTTC.

This chain connects TRBV2 to TRBJ2-3, with 10 positions matching TRBD2. J lost 6 bases, V lost 6 bases, and 12 bases had no gene match. The length of the CDR3 is 16 residues. Germline V gene data show CDR1 as SNHLY and CDR2 as FYNNEI. CDR3 in DNA: TGTGCCAGCAGCACCCTCAGCGGGGGGGCAGGGGATACGCAGTATTTT. Translation: CASSTLSGGAGDTQYF.

The genes are TRBV4-3 and TRBJ2-7; 9 nucleotides match TRBD2. J lost 0 bases, V lost 0 bases, and 3 bases had no gene match. The CDR3 is 16 residues long. Germline CDR1 is LGHNA and CDR2 is YSLEER. CDR3 amino acids: CASSQEPSGNSYEQYF. The CDR3, as DNA: TGCGCCAGCAGCCAAGAGCCTAGCGGGAACTCCTACGAGCAGTACTTC.

The chain's CDR3 is CASSPGRGTDLTF. CDR3 bases: TGTGCCAGCTCACCGGGGCGGGGAACTGACCTGACTTTC. The rearrangement joins TRBV18 to TRBJ2-6, with D maybe TRBD2 (6 bases). The CDR3 consists of 13 residues. Germline assignment: CDR1 KGHSH and CDR2 LQKENI. Trimming took off 3 bases at V and 15 bases at J, with 15 bases between the two ends.

The chain has TRBV11-2 and TRBJ2-1, with 8 bases aligning to TRBD2. The CDR3 runs 14 residues. V shed 3 bases and J 3 bases; nucleotides not matched to a gene: 1. CDR1 SGHAT and CDR2 FQNNGV come from the germline V gene. In DNA form, the CDR3 reads TGTGCCAGCAGCTTTAGCGGGGACTACAATGAGCAGTTCTTC. It codes for CASSFSGDYNEQFF.

The CDR3 is CASSLSREGETQYF. In DNA form, the CDR3 reads TGTGCCAGCAGCTTAAGTAGGGAGGGAGAGACCCAGTACTTC. J is TRBJ2-5 and V is TRBV7-8, with 7 positions matching TRBD2. Germline CDR1 and CDR2: SGHVS and FQNEAQ. CDR3 length: 14 amino acids. V was pared by 2 bases and J by 4 bases, with 4 bases of the junction left unmatched.

This sequence joins TRBV4-1 and TRBJ2-1, with 11 positions matching TRBD2. Germline lookup yields CDR1 MGHRA and CDR2 YSYEKL. This CDR3 contains 15 residues. J lost 5 bases, V lost 4 bases, and 4 bases had no gene match. The CDR3: CASSRVAGGDNEQFF. CDR3 DNA sequence: TGCGCCAGCAGCCGAGTAGCGGGGGGGGACAATGAGCAGTTCTTC.

In DNA form, the CDR3 reads TGTGCCAGTAGCCGCGGGGGGGGCAATCAGCCCCAGCATTTT. It yields the protein CASSRGGGNQPQHF. The V and J genes are TRBV19 and TRBJ1-5; weak D call: TRBD1 (5 bases). Trimming cost V 6 bases and J 2 bases, with 11 bases left between them. The CDR3 sequence is 14 residues long. From germline, CDR1 is LNHDA and CDR2 SQIVND (reference sequence).